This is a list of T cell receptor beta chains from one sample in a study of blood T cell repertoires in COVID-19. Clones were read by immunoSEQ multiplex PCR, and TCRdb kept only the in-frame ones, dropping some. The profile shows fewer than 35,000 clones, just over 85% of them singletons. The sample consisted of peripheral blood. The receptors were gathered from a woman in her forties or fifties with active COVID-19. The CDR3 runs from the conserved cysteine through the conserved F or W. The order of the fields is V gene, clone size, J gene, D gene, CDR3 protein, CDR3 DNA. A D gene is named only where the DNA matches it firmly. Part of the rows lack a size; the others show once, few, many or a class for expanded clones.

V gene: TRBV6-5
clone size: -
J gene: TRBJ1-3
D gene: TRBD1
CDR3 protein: CASSLDRGSGNTIYF
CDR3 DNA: TGTGCCAGCAGTTTGGACAGGGGTTCTGGAAACACCATATATTTT

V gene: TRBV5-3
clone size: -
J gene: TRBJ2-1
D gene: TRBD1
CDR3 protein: CARSPGWQGALDEQFF
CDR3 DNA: TGTGCCAGAAGCCCTGGTTGGCAGGGGGCCTTGGATGAGCAGTTCTTC

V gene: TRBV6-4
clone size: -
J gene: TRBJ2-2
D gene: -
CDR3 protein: CASSERHPTGTGELFF
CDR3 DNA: TGTGCCAGCAGTGAAAGACACCCCACTGGCACCGGGGAGCTGTTTTTT

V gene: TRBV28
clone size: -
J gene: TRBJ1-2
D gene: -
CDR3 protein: CASNLSGTAFLGYTF
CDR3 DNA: TGTGCCAGCAACCTTAGCGGGACGGCTTTTCTAGGCTACACCTTC

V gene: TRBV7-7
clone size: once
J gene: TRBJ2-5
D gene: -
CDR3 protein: CASSLAGLETQYF
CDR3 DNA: TGTGCCAGCAGCTTAGCTGGCCTAGAGACCCAGTACTTC

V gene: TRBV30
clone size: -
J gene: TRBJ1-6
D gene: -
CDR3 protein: CAWSKGRDSPLHF
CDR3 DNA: TGTGCCTGGAGTAAAGGCAGGGATTCACCCCTCCACTTT

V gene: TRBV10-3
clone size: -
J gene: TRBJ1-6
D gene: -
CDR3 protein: CAISDAGTYSPLHF
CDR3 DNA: TGTGCCATCAGTGATGCGGGGACGTATTCACCCCTCCACTTT

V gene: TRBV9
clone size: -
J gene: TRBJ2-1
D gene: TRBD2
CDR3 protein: CASSEGGLALNEQFF
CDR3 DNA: TGTGCCAGCAGCGAGGGAGGACTAGCTTTGAATGAGCAGTTCTTC

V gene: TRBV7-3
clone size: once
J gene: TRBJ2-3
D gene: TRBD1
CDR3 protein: CASSSTGQGAGGDTQYF
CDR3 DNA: TGTGCCAGCAGCTCCACTGGACAGGGGGCGGGTGGCGATACGCAGTATTTT

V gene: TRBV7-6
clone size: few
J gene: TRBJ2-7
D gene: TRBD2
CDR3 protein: CASSLAGLAPYEQYF
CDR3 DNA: TGTGCCAGCAGCTTAGCGGGACTAGCGCCGTACGAGCAGTACTTC

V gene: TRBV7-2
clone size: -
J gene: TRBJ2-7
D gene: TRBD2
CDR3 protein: CASSWTSGMRNYEQYF
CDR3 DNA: TGTGCCAGCAGCTGGACTAGCGGGATGCGGAATTACGAGCAGTACTTC

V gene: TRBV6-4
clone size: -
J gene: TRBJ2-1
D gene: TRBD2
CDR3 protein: CASSDVAGGPYNEQFF
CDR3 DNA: TGTGCCAGCAGTGATGTAGCGGGAGGGCCATACAATGAGCAGTTCTTC

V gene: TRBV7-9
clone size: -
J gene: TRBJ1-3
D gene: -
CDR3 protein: CASSFSGLRSGNTIYF
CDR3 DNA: TGTGCCAGCAGCTTTAGTGGGCTGCGCTCTGGAAACACCATATATTTT

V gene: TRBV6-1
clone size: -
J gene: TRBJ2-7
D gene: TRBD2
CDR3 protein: CASSKGVGLAGSKAYEQYF
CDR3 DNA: TGTGCCAGCAGTAAAGGGGTTGGCCTAGCGGGATCCAAAGCCTACGAGCAGTACTTC

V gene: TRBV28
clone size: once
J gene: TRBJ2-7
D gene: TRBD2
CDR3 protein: CASSLSQGGLAGGEQYF
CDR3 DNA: TGTGCCAGCAGTTTATCTCAGGGGGGACTAGCGGGAGGCGAGCAGTACTTC

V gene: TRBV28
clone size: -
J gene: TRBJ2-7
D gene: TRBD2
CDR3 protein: CASQGLADEQYF
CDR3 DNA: TGTGCCTCGCAGGGACTAGCGGATGAGCAGTACTTC

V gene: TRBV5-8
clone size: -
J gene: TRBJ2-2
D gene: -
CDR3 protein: CASSSGLRTGELFF
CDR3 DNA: TGTGCCAGCAGCTCGGGACTCCGCACCGGGGAGCTGTTTTTT

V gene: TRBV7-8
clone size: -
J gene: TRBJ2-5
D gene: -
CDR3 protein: CASSPEPERAQYF
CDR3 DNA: TGTGCCAGCAGCCCCGAACCGGAGAGGGCCCAGTACTTC

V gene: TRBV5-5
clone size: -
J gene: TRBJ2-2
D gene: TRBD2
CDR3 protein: CASSLAFRGAGDAGELFF
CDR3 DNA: TGTGCCAGCAGCTTGGCTTTTCGTGGAGCGGGAGACGCCGGGGAGCTGTTTTTT

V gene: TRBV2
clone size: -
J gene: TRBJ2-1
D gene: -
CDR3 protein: CASSGEGYNEQFF
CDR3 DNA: TGTGCCAGCAGCGGGGAAGGGTACAATGAGCAGTTCTTC

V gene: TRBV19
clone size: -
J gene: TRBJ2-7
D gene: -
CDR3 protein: CASSISGRFGYEQYF
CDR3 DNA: TGTGCCAGTAGTATTAGCGGACGATTCGGCTACGAGCAGTACTTC

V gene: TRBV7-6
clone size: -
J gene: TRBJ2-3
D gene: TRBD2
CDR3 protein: CASGRGTSDTDTQYF
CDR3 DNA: TGTGCCAGCGGCCGGGGGACTAGCGACACAGATACGCAGTATTTT